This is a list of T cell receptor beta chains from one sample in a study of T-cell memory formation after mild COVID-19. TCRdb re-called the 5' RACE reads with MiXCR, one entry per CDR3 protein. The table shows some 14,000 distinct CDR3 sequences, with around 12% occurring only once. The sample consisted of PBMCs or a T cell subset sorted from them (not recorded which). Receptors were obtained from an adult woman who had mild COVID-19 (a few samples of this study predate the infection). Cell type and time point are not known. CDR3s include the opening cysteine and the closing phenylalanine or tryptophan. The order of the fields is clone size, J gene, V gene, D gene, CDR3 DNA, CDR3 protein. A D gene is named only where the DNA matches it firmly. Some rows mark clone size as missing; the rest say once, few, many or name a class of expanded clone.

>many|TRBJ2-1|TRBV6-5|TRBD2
TGTGCCAGCAGTTACCGGGGGGTTGAGCAGTTCTTC
CASSYRGVEQFF
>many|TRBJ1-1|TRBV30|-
TGTGCCTGGATTTCTCCGGGACGGGAGAACACTGAAGCTTTCTTT
CAWISPGRENTEAFF
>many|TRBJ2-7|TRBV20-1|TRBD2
TGCAGTGCTTCACGGGACTACTCCTACGAGCAGTACTTC
CSASRDYSYEQYF
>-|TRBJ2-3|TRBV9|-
TGTGCCAGCAGCCCCACCCCGGGCCGTACAGATACGCAGTATTTT
CASSPTPGRTDTQYF
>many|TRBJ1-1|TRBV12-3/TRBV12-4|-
TGTGCCAGCAGTTTTTGGGACATGAACACTGAAGCTTTCTTT
CASSFWDMNTEAFF
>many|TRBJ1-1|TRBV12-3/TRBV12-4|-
TGTGCCAGCGGGGGGCATGGGGACACTGAAGCTTTCTTT
CASGGHGDTEAFF
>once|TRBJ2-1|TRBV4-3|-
TGCGCCAGCAGCCAAGATTGGGGGGGCGGTGGGGATGAGCAGTTCTTC
CASSQDWGGGGDEQFF
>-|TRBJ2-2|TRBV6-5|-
TGTGCCAGCAGTGGCTCTAGCGGGGAGCTGTTTTTT
CASSGSSGELFF
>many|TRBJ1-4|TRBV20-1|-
TGCAGTGCTAGAGAGGATGAGGTAGTATTTGGGAAACTGTTTTTT
CSAREDEVVFGKLFF
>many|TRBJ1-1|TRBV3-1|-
TGTGCCAGCAGCCAAACCGACAGGAACACTGAAGCTTTCTTT
CASSQTDRNTEAFF
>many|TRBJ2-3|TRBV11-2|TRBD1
TGTGCCACGATGTACGGGACAGCTGCAGATACGCAGTATTTT
CATMYGTAADTQYF
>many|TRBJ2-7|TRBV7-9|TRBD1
TGTGCCAGCAGCTCGCGCCCGGACAGGGGGGAGTTCTACGAGCAGTACTTC
CASSSRPDRGEFYEQYF
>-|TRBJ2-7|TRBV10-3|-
TGTGCCATCAGTGCGGGGCACTCATACGAGCAGTACTTC
CAISAGHSYEQYF
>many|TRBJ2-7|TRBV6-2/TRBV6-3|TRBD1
TGTGCCAGCAGGACCCGTAGACAGGGGGCCTACGAGCAGTACTTC
CASRTRRQGAYEQYF
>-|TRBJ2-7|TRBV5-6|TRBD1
TGTGCCAGCAGCCACGGGACAGGGAGCTACGAGCAGTACTTC
CASSHGTGSYEQYF
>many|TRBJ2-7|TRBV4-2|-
TGTGCCAGCAGCCACCCTCAGGGACCCCTCTCCTACGAGCAGTACTTC
CASSHPQGPLSYEQYF
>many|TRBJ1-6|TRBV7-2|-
TGTGCCAGCAGCTTAGATTGGACACGCGCTTATAATTCACCCCTCCACTTT
CASSLDWTRAYNSPLHF
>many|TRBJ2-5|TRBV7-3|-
TGTGCCAGCAGCTTAAGACAGGCCCAAGAGACCCAGTACTTC
CASSLRQAQETQYF
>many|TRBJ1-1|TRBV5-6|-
TGTGCCAGCAGCTTGAATTTGGGGATCATGAACACTGAAGCTTTCTTT
CASSLNLGIMNTEAFF
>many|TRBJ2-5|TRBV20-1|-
TGCAGTGCCAGGGTTGTGGAGACCCAGTACTTC
CSARVVETQYF
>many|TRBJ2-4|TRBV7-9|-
TGTGCCAGCAGCTTCAGGGTCGCCGGAGAAAACATTCAGTACTTC
CASSFRVAGENIQYF
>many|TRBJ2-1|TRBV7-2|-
TGTGCCAGCAGCGAAGCGGGTAGCGCAAACGGCAATGAGCAGTTCTTC
CASSEAGSANGNEQFF
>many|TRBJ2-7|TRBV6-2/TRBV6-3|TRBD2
TGTGCCAGCAGCCCCCAGCGACTAGCGGGAGCCTACGAGCAGTACTTC
CASSPQRLAGAYEQYF
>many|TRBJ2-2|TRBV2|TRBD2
TGTGCCAGCAGTAAGACTAGCACTAACACCGGGGAGCTGTTTTTT
CASSKTSTNTGELFF